The TCR beta chain under discussion was sequenced for a study of cytomegalovirus exposure and HLA in healthy donors. Across the whole study: From some 190 million T cells, an earlier analysis saw 90 million to 130 million unique TCR beta sequences.

General study results and limits: Reports indicated that the classifier achieved high specificity and sensitivity in diagnosing cytomegalovirus status. Altogether, about 160 TCR beta chains were recorded as cytomegalovirus-associated. Most TCR sequences proved rare, with some public TCRs found in many donors.

With respect to this clone: Its antigen remains unidentified.

With 3 bases clipped from V and 7 bases from J, the junction kept 8 bases outside the gene matches. Germline values: CDR1 SGDLS, CDR2 YYNGEE. The CDR3 has 14 residues. The PCR employed 60 Vbeta primers together with 13 Jbeta primers. Sequenced by immunoSEQ multiplex PCR; TCRdb stores in-frame clones only, minus some. The repertoire holds more than 85,000 clones, with 75% to 80% as singletons. The chain uses TRBV9 and TRBJ2-7, with TRBD1 matching over 9 bases. The specimen sequenced was PBMCs. This receptor was obtained from a male donor in good health and CMV-seropositive. The CDR3 bases are TGTGCCAGCAGCGCCTCACAGGGGGCGGAGGAGCAGTACTTC. Protein sequence: CASSASQGAEEQYF.